These 28 T cell receptor beta chains originate from one sample sequenced in a study of blood T cells in healthy people across ages. Primers used in a second PCR of roughly 6 to 12 cycles were a sample-barcoded 5' primer and a J-beta primer mix. TCRdb used MiXCR to reprocess the 5' RACE reads, holding one entry per CDR3 protein. Of 550,000 to 750,000 distinct CDR3 sequences in the sample, 20% to 25% are singletons; the top ten hold 3% to 4.5%. Sequencing was performed on blood. These receptors were obtained from a man aged 65-85 years in good health.

The rearrangement joins TRBV21-1 to TRBJ2-5; the DNA was not used to check the table's D call, TRBD1. TRBV21-1 is given as a pseudogene. The CDR3 consists of 17 residues. The CDR3 reads CASSKVARDRREETQYF. The CDR3 region has the DNA TGTGCCAGCAGCAAAGTGGCAAGGGACAGGAGAGAAGAGACCCAGTACTTC.

This rearrangement joins TRBV6-1 to TRBJ2-1, with 11 bases fitting TRBD2. With the DNA end fitting TRBJ2-7 better, the J assignment may be wrong. The CDR3 sequence is 12 residues long. Germline CDR1 MNHNS, CDR2 SASEGT. The CDR3 is CVSGRASYEQYF. For the CDR3, the DNA is TGTGTTAGCGGGAGGGCCTCGTACGAGCAGTACTTC.

This clonotype was detected only a few times. This chain joins TRBV9 and TRBJ1-1; a possible D gene is TRBD1 (5 bases). CDR1 and CDR2 (germline): SGDLS, YYNGEE. The V end was cut by 3 bases, the J end by 4 bases, with 13 bases between. CDR3 length equals 14 residues. DNA for the CDR3: TGTGCCAGCAGCGCCCTTAGTGGGGGCACTGAAGCTTTCTTT. It codes for CASSALSGGTEAFF.

Ten or more counts support this clonotype. This rearrangement joins TRBV28 to TRBJ2-6, with D hard to call. The CDR3 runs 14 residues. V dropped 4 bases and J dropped 2 bases, with 6 bases sitting between them. Germline CDR1 and CDR2: MDHEN and SYDVKM. The CDR3 DNA follows: TGTGCCAGCAGTTCCACCGCTGGGGCCAACGTCCTGACTTTC. This codes for CASSSTAGANVLTF.

The chain uses TRBV6-4 and TRBJ2-5; TRBD2 matches 14 bases. In germline, CDR1 is MRHNA, CDR2 SNTAGT. CDR3 length: 20 amino acids. Losses at the gene ends were 0 bases for V and 7 bases for J; bases not matched to a gene: 16. The CDR3 bases are TGTGCCAGCAGTGACTCCGTGGGGGGACTAGCGGGAGTGATGATCGGGACCCAGTACTTC. It specifies CASSDSVGGLAGVMIGTQYF.

J is TRBJ1-1 and V is TRBV6-5, with 7 bases aligning to TRBD1. After removal of 2 bases from V and 9 bases from J, the junction contained 6 bases not matched to a gene. The CDR3 totals 13 residues. Germline V gene sequence: CDR1 MNHEY, CDR2 SVGAGI. CDR3 sequence: CASSYGTVSQAFF. CDR3 sequence (DNA): TGTGCCAGCAGTTACGGGACAGTTAGCCAAGCTTTCTTT.

This clonotype was seen a handful of times. The V call is TRBV2, the J call TRBJ2-3; TRBD2 matches at 7 bases. The CDR3 runs to 16 residues. The trim removed 6 bases at V and 2 bases at J, leaving 11 bases unmatched. Germline V gives CDR1 SNHLY, CDR2 FYNNEI. CDR3 sequence: CASRSNSGRVTDTQYF. The CDR3 DNA is TGTGCCAGCAGATCCAATAGCGGGCGAGTCACAGATACGCAGTATTTT.

This clonotype was counted a few times. Sequence at one end of the junction differs from germline and may be a read error. The J gene is TRBJ2-5, the V gene TRBV28, with D perhaps TRBD2 (6 bases). Per the germline V gene, CDR1 is MDHEN and CDR2 is SYDVKM. The CDR3 totals 11 residues. The CDR3 reads CASSAGGAQCF. CDR3 sequence (DNA): TGTGCCAGCAGTGCTGGAGGGGCCCAGTGCTTC.

The rearrangement links TRBV20-1 to TRBJ2-4; D gene ambiguous. CDR3 length: 16 amino acids. Trimming stripped 0 bases from V and 0 bases from J, with 12 bases between. Germline CDR1 and CDR2: DFQATT and SNEGSKA (reference sequence). The DNA of the CDR3 is TGCAGTGCTAGAGAATTTCAGGCTCTAGCCAAAAACATTCAGTACTTC. Its protein product is CSAREFQALAKNIQYF.

V and J are TRBV6-1 and TRBJ2-1, with 8 bases aligning to TRBD2. After removal of 3 bases from V and 2 bases from J, the junction contained 3 bases not matched to a gene. Germline V gene data show CDR1 as MNHNS and CDR2 as SASEGT. The CDR3 sequence is 15 residues long. The CDR3 reads CASSESGSPYNEQFF. DNA for the CDR3: TGTGCCAGCAGTGAGAGCGGGAGCCCCTACAATGAGCAGTTCTTC.

This clonotype appeared a few times. V gene TRBV12-3 or TRBV12-4 combines with J gene TRBJ2-2; 11 bases map to TRBD2. The junction had 1 base not matched to a gene; V was cut back by 3 bases and J by 4 bases. The CDR3 is 15 residues long. In nucleotides, the CDR3 is TGTGCCAGCAGTTTGACTAGCGGGACCACCGGGGAGCTGTTTTTT. It is translated as CASSLTSGTTGELFF.

V gene TRBV6-6 combines with J gene TRBJ2-2; 7 bases agree with TRBD2. The CDR3 sequence is 14 residues long. Unmatched junction bases numbered 8, after V lost 10 bases and J lost 3 bases. Germline loops: CDR1 MNHNY, CDR2 SVGAGI (reference sequence). The CDR3 spells CAILWEGDTGELFF. For the CDR3, the DNA is TGTGCCATCCTGTGGGAGGGCGACACCGGGGAGCTGTTTTTT.

V is TRBV3-1 and J is TRBJ2-6; D not certain. Trimming left V 4 bases short and J 0 bases short, with 7 bases between. The germline gives CDR1 LGHDT, CDR2 YNNKEL (reference sequence). CDR3 size: 15 residues. CDR3 protein: CASSLEPSGANVLTF. Written as DNA, the CDR3 is TGTGCCAGCAGCCTCGAACCCTCTGGGGCCAACGTCCTGACTTTC.

There are a few counts of this clonotype. The chain uses TRBV28 and TRBJ2-1, with TRBD2 matching over 9 bases. V was clipped by 8 bases and J by 5 bases; unmatched bases: 4. Germline loops: CDR1 MDHEN, CDR2 SYDVKM. The length of the CDR3 is 13 residues. The CDR3 is CASSRGGNNEQFF. In DNA, the CDR3 is TGTGCCAGCTCGCGGGGGGGCAACAATGAGCAGTTCTTC.

This clonotype was detected ten times or more. The chain joins TRBV4-1 to TRBJ2-3; TRBD1 matches 7 bases. V lost 1 base, J lost 4 bases, and 8 bases stayed unmatched. The CDR3 length is 16 residues. Germline CDR1 and CDR2: MGHRA and YSYEKL. CDR3 DNA sequence: TGCGCCAGCAGCCAAGCTCCGACAGGGCGGGCAGATACGCAGTATTTT. Translation gives CASSQAPTGRADTQYF.

The chain carries TRBV5-1 and TRBJ1-2, with 10 positions matching TRBD1. The CDR3 runs to 15 residues. After removal of 4 bases from V and 3 bases from J, the junction contained 6 bases not matched to a gene. Germline V gene lookup returns CDR1 SGHRS and CDR2 YFSETQ. CDR3 region: CASSPGTGDHYGYTF. The CDR3 nucleotides are TGCGCCAGCAGCCCCGGGACAGGGGATCACTATGGCTACACCTTC.

This clonotype was seen at least ten times. The chain employs TRBV18 and TRBJ2-5; D might be TRBD1 (6 bases). V was trimmed by 2 bases and J by 3 bases, leaving 16 bases between them. Per germline, CDR1 KGHSH and CDR2 LQKENI. CDR3 length equals 16 residues. The CDR3 loop is CASSPYVGTPKETQYF. In DNA, the CDR3 is TGTGCCAGCTCACCATACGTCGGGACACCCAAAGAGACCCAGTACTTC. Using reference TRBV18 and TRBJ2-5 for the parts outside the CDR3, the full variable domain is NAGVMQNPRHLVRRRGQEARLRCSPMKGHSHVYWYRQLPEEGLKFMVYLQKENIIDESGMPKERFSAEFPKEGPSILRIQQVVRGDSAAYFCASSPYVGTPKETQYFGPGTRLLVL.

The genes are TRBV28 and TRBJ2-2, with D possibly TRBD1 on 6 matching bases. V lost 6 bases to trimming and J lost 1 base, with 12 bases between them. CDR3 length equals 15 residues. Germline V gene data show CDR1 as MDHEN and CDR2 as SYDVKM. The CDR3 DNA sequence: TGTGCCAGCAGCCCATCACAGGGGAACACCGGGGAGCTGTTTTTT. Translation gives CASSPSQGNTGELFF.

There are many counts of this clonotype. This sequence joins TRBV12-3 or TRBV12-4 and TRBJ1-2; D may be TRBD1 (6 bases). The V end was cut by 3 bases, the J end by 3 bases, with 8 bases between. This CDR3 is 13 amino acids long. The CDR3 DNA follows: TGTGCCAGCAGTTTGGACAGCGACTATGGCTACACCTTC. Encoded protein: CASSLDSDYGYTF.

There are many counts of this clonotype. This chain uses TRBV7-3 with TRBJ2-5; D ambiguous. Trimming pared 5 bases from V and 3 bases from J, leaving 10 bases between. The germline CDR1 and CDR2 sequences are SGHTA and FQGTGA. The CDR3 is 13 amino acids. CDR3 sequence reads: CASSPTQEETQYF. The DNA of the CDR3 is TGTGCCAGCAGCCCGACGCAGGAAGAGACCCAGTACTTC.

This clonotype was observed at least ten times. One junction end disagrees with the germline gene, perhaps due to a read error. J is TRBJ2-5 and V is TRBV7-7; TRBD1 might be the D (5 bases). Germline V gene sequence: CDR1 SSHAT, CDR2 FNYEAQ (reference sequence). CDR3 size: 15 residues. This CDR3 is CASSAQPQGQETQYF. The CDR3 DNA reads as TGTGCTAGCAGCGCGCAACCCCAGGGCCAAGAGACCCAGTACTTC.

The rearrangement uses TRBV3-1 and TRBJ1-1; D is unclear. Deletions cut 2 bases from V and 1 base from J, with 11 bases between. The CDR3 covers 15 residues. From germline, CDR1 is LGHDT and CDR2 YNNKEL (reference sequence). The CDR3 nucleotides read TGTGCCAGCAGCCAATCATGGAGGGAGAACACTGAAGCTTTCTTT. This encodes CASSQSWRENTEAFF.

The rearrangement joins TRBV5-1 to TRBJ2-2; D perhaps matches TRBD2 (6 bases). Trimming removed 5 bases from V and 0 bases from J, with 11 bases in between. Germline V gene sequence: CDR1 SGHRS, CDR2 YFSETQ. The CDR3 consists of 15 residues. In DNA form, the CDR3 reads TGCGCCAGCAGTGGAGGGAGGACGAACACCGGGGAGCTGTTTTTT. It encodes CASSGGRTNTGELFF.

V is TRBV3-1 and J is TRBJ2-7; the D gene is possibly TRBD1 (6 bases). The germline V and J ends were trimmed by 1 base and 4 bases, with 14 bases remaining between them. CDR1 is LGHDT, CDR2 YNNKEL, per germline (reference sequence). CDR3 length: 15 amino acids. The CDR3: CASSQVLTGWYEQYF. In DNA, the CDR3 is TGTGCCAGCAGCCAAGTATTAACAGGGTGGTACGAGCAGTACTTC.

The chain combines TRBV7-9 with TRBJ2-5; D is possibly TRBD1 (8 bases). With 6 bases removed from V and 5 bases from J, the gap between germline ends came to 16 bases. This CDR3 region has 14 residues. Germline V gene data show CDR1 as SEHNR and CDR2 as FQNEAQ (reference sequence). CDR3 residues: CASSITGGDETQYF. In DNA form, the CDR3 reads TGTGCCAGCAGTATCACAGGGGGGGACGAGACCCAGTACTTC.

This clonotype was seen a few times. This rearrangement joins TRBV20-1 to TRBJ2-1; 11 nucleotides agree with TRBD2. This CDR3 comprises 15 residues. The germline CDR1 and CDR2 sequences are DFQATT and SNEGSKA (reference sequence). V gave up 6 bases and J gave up 10 bases; unmatched junction bases: 14. The CDR3 sequence is CSASGLAGRPVEQFF. DNA for the CDR3: TGCAGTGCCAGCGGACTAGCGGGCCGCCCCGTAGAGCAGTTCTTC.

This chain connects TRBV7-9 to TRBJ1-6; TRBD1 agrees at 7 bases. The germline gives CDR1 SEHNR, CDR2 FQNEAQ (reference sequence). V shed 5 bases, J shed 14 bases, and the junction held 9 bases outside the gene matches. The CDR3 contains 13 residues. CDR3 amino acids: CASSPGTAWSLHF. The CDR3 DNA follows: TGTGCCAGCAGCCCAGGGACAGCTTGGTCCCTCCACTTT.

This clonotype came up a few times. This rearrangement joins TRBV2 to TRBJ2-7; 8 nucleotides agree with TRBD1. The CDR3 is 14 residues long. V was clipped by 2 bases and J by 7 bases; unmatched bases: 7. CDR1 and CDR2 (germline): SNHLY, FYNNEI. The CDR3 nucleotides read TGTGCCAGCAGTGAATTGGACAGGGTAGGGGAGCAGTACTTC. Protein product: CASSELDRVGEQYF. The whole variable domain, filled in from reference TRBV2 and TRBJ2-7, reads EPEVTQTPSHQVTQMGQEVILRCVPISNHLYFYWYRQILGQKVEFLVSFYNNEISEKSEIFDDQFSVERPDGSNFTLKIRSTKLEDSAMYFCASSELDRVGEQYFGPGTRLTVT.